One sample yielded the 17 T cell receptor beta chains listed below, sequenced in a study of Ad26.COV2.S vaccination and SARS-CoV-2 variants. Profiled with immunoSEQ multiplex PCR; TCRdb holds only in-frame clones, not every one. The sample records around 300,000 clones, about 88% being singletons. Regarding treatment: 15 to 20 received Ad26.COV2.S at low or high dose, single or two shots; a few received placebo; per-sample allocation not given. Sample collection was performed on day 63 after the first vaccine or placebo injection. This sample comprised peripheral blood, obtained in a trial of Ad26.COV2.S vaccine versus placebo. The receptors derive from a person aged 18 to 65 who received the Ad26.COV2.S COVID-19 vaccine or a placebo.

This chain connects TRBV7-2 to TRBJ1-6; D is unresolved. The germline CDR1 and CDR2 sequences are SGHTA and FQGNSA. Deletions cut 2 bases from V and 17 bases from J, with 10 bases between. This CDR3 has 11 amino acids. The CDR3 DNA reads as TGTGCCAGCAGCTTAAACAACCCCATCCACTTT. It codes for CASSLNNPIHF.

This clone was detected once. The chain is built from TRBV4-1 and TRBJ2-1; D gene ambiguous. This CDR3 is built from 11 residues. CDR1 is MGHRA and CDR2 is YSYEKL in the germline V gene. V lost 6 bases, J lost 7 bases, and 7 bases lay in between. The CDR3: CASSPRNEQFF. The CDR3 DNA reads TGCGCCAGCAGTCCCCGGAATGAGCAGTTCTTC.

The chain joins TRBV7-8 to TRBJ1-4; D remains ambiguous. The germline V gene encodes CDR1 SGHVS and CDR2 FQNEAQ. This CDR3 region has 15 residues. The V end lost 0 bases, the J end lost 5 bases, and 10 bases lay between the germline ends. DNA for the CDR3: TGTGCCAGCAGCTTAGCAGGGCGTCGGAATGAAAAACTGTTTTTT. Amino acid sequence: CASSLAGRRNEKLFF.

J is TRBJ1-5 and V is TRBV6-5, with TRBD1 matching over 8 bases. V shed 0 bases, J shed 3 bases, and the junction held 1 base outside the gene matches. CDR3 length: 15 residues. Germline CDR1 and CDR2: MNHEY and SVGAGI. CDR3 protein: CASSYSTGVNQPQHF. The CDR3 DNA is TGTGCCAGCAGTTACTCGACAGGGGTCAATCAGCCCCAGCATTTT.

The chain combines TRBV4-1 with TRBJ2-7; D possibly corresponds to TRBD2 (6 bases). CDR1 and CDR2 (germline): MGHRA, YSYEKL. Trimming stripped 0 bases from V and 3 bases from J, with 15 bases between. The CDR3 contains 16 residues. The CDR3 region has the DNA TGCGCCAGCAGCCAAGAGGGATCTAGCGTTCGCTACGAGCAGTACTTC. Its translation is CASSQEGSSVRYEQYF.

The chain couples TRBV6-5 to TRBJ2-3, with D uncertain. Trimming cost V 6 bases and J 5 bases, with 6 bases left between them. This CDR3 comprises 11 residues. Germline CDR1 reads MNHEY; CDR2 reads SVGAGI. CDR3 protein: CASSHGDTQYF. CDR3 DNA sequence: TGTGCCAGCAGCCACGGAGATACGCAGTATTTT.

This chain uses TRBV24-1 with TRBJ2-5, with 7 nucleotides matching TRBD1. Germline assignment: CDR1 KGHDR and CDR2 SFDVKD. This CDR3 comprises 15 residues. After removal of 6 bases from V and 2 bases from J, the junction contained 8 bases not matched to a gene. This CDR3 is CATSPGQRGQETQYF. The CDR3 DNA sequence: TGTGCCACCAGTCCGGGACAGAGGGGGCAAGAGACCCAGTACTTC.

The J gene is TRBJ2-7, the V gene TRBV11-1, with D tentatively TRBD2 (5 bases). The germline gives CDR1 SGHAT, CDR2 FQDESV (reference sequence). This CDR3 spans 15 amino acids. Trimming took off 2 bases at V and 0 bases at J, with 11 bases between the two ends. The chain's CDR3 is CASSLSQRSSYEQYF. DNA of the CDR3: TGTGCCAGCAGCTTAAGCCAGCGGAGCTCCTACGAGCAGTACTTC.

The chain links TRBV28 to TRBJ2-7; D perhaps matches TRBD1 (6 bases). V lost 9 bases and J lost 3, with 15 bases in between. CDR1 is MDHEN and CDR2 is SYDVKM in the germline V gene. This CDR3 contains 13 residues. The CDR3 here is CASIQGPFYEQYF. CDR3 nucleotide sequence: TGTGCCAGTATACAGGGACCTTTCTACGAGCAGTACTTC.

The rearrangement links TRBV7-3 to TRBJ2-7; D uncertain. The CDR3 is 14 residues long. V lost 5 bases, J lost 0 bases, and 11 bases lay in between. Germline V gene lookup returns CDR1 SGHTA and CDR2 FQGTGA. The CDR3 protein is CASSPALDSYEQYF. The CDR3 DNA follows: TGTGCCAGCAGCCCAGCCCTCGACTCCTACGAGCAGTACTTC.

This clone was seen only once. The chain recombines TRBV19 with TRBJ2-6, with D tentatively TRBD1 (6 bases). Germline V lookup: CDR1 LNHDA, CDR2 SQIVND (reference sequence). The CDR3 has 16 residues. Between the trimmed V and J ends, which lost 5 bases and 1 base, there was a span of 12 bases. The CDR3 DNA follows: TGTGCCAGTAGTCAGAGAGGGGGATCTGGGGCCAACGTCCTGACTTTC. Protein product: CASSQRGGSGANVLTF.

V gene TRBV15 combines with J gene TRBJ2-7; TRBD2 matches at 9 bases. Per germline, CDR1 LNHNV and CDR2 YYDKDF (reference sequence). The V and J ends lost 2 bases and 0 bases, in that order; junction bases with no gene match: 5. The CDR3 loop spans 16 amino acids. The CDR3 region is CATSRSGLANSYEQYF. The CDR3 bases are TGTGCCACCAGCAGATCCGGACTAGCGAACTCCTACGAGCAGTACTTC.

The chain uses TRBV10-2 and TRBJ2-7, with 9 bases that match TRBD1. Losses at the gene ends were 5 bases for V and 3 bases for J; bases not matched to a gene: 5. The CDR3 covers 14 residues. The germline V gene encodes CDR1 WSHSY and CDR2 SAAADI. In DNA, the CDR3 is TGCGCCAGCAGTACCGGGACAGGGATCTACGAGCAGTACTTC. It codes for CASSTGTGIYEQYF.

In its sample, this clone was seen once. The chain carries TRBV5-1 and TRBJ2-3; D is possibly TRBD2 (7 bases). The CDR3 has 14 amino acids. The V and J ends lost 7 bases and 6 bases respectively, with 18 bases between them. Germline assignment: CDR1 SGHRS and CDR2 YFSETQ. In nucleotides, the CDR3 is TGCGCCAGCTGGCCGGGGGGCACGATGGATACGCAGTATTTT. It yields the protein CASWPGGTMDTQYF. The whole variable domain, remainder taken from reference TRBV5-1 and TRBJ2-3, is KAGVTQTPRYLIKTRGQQVTLSCSPISGHRSVSWYQQTPGQGLQFLFEYFSETQRNKGNFPGRFSGRQFSNSRSEMNVSTLELGDSALYLCASWPGGTMDTQYFGPGTRLTVL.

V and J are TRBV12-5 and TRBJ1-1; D not resolved. Germline CDR1 and CDR2: LGHNT and FRNRAP. V lost 3 bases and J 3 bases, leaving 8 bases between the germline ends. The length of the CDR3 is 13 residues. The DNA for the CDR3 is TGTGCTAGTGGTTTCGGACGGGACACTGAAGCTTTCTTT. The encoded protein is CASGFGRDTEAFF.

This chain links TRBV18 with TRBJ1-1; D perhaps matches TRBD1 (5 bases). The germline V gene encodes CDR1 KGHSH and CDR2 LQKENI. The length of the CDR3 is 14 residues. Trimming removed 5 bases from V and 0 bases from J, with 10 bases in between. The CDR3 DNA sequence: TGTGCCAGCTCATACAGGAGTATGAACACTGAAGCTTTCTTT. Protein: CASSYRSMNTEAFF.

This clone was detected once. The V call is TRBV5-1, the J call TRBJ1-4; possible D gene TRBD1, 5 bases. Germline assignment: CDR1 SGHRS and CDR2 YFSETQ. There are 15 residues in the CDR3. V shed 0 bases and J shed 7 bases, with 13 bases lying between them. The CDR3 loop is CASSLAAGISEKLFF. The CDR3 nucleotides are TGCGCCAGCAGCTTGGCCGCAGGGATTAGTGAAAAACTGTTTTTT.